The present entry profiles one T cell receptor beta chain with its context. The sample belongs to a study of blood T cell repertoires in COVID-19. Study background: Sites in the United States, Italy and Spain provided acute and convalescent COVID-19 samples. In each case, the material was cDNA or gDNA derived from T cells, B-cell-depleted T cells, or PBMCs.

Seattle researchers signed up patients amid active infection and tracked them longitudinally. In the original processing: Using reference gene primer amplification, nucleated cell counts were estimated. Profiled with immunoSEQ multiplex PCR; TCRdb holds only in-frame clones, not every one. D and trimming come from the DNA, and the V and J calls and clone size come from that table. The table includes 100,000 to 150,000 clones, 85% to 90% detected once. This CDR3 has 16 amino acids. V was trimmed by 0 bases and J by 0 bases, leaving 11 bases between them. The germline CDR1 and CDR2 sequences are SGDLS and YYNGEE.

The specimen was peripheral blood. This chain links TRBV9 with TRBJ2-3; maybe TRBD1 (5 bases). This TCR was sampled from a man aged 55-75 years with COVID-19, enrolled during active disease. Written as DNA, the CDR3 is TGTGCCAGCAGCGTAGAGGCAGGGTCAAGCACAGATACGCAGTATTTT. This encodes CASSVEAGSSTDTQYF.